This T cell receptor (beta chain) was sequenced for a study of CD8+CD57+ T cells in acquired aplastic anemia. Study-level information: Average DNA yield from sorted CD4+ and CD8+ cells was around 3.2 ug.

The length of the CDR3 is 16 residues. V lost 6 bases to trimming and J lost 2 bases, with 17 bases between them. Per the germline V gene, CDR1 is LNHDA and CDR2 is SQIVND (reference sequence). Genomic DNA, the template, was used for profiling of the TCR beta VDJ and CDR3. TCRdb passed the reads through MiXCR, listing each CDR3 protein once. Here the sample spans approximately 200,000 distinct CDR3 sequences, 64% being singletons. The origin of this receptor is a human donor with severe aplastic anemia or a healthy control (not recorded which). The source material was sorted CD4+, CD8+, or CD8+CD57+ T cells (not recorded which) from PBMCs. The V and J genes are TRBV19 and TRBJ1-5; TRBD1 might be the D (5 bases). In DNA, the CDR3 is TGTGCCAGTAGCAATAGAGGGGTCGGGGGCAATCAGCCCCAGCATTTT. The encoded protein is CASSNRGVGGNQPQHF.